The table lists the clone carrying this T cell receptor beta chain with a count of one. Its antigen is not known. Treatment described: oral pan-JAK inhibitor, 5-10 mg twice daily. Alopecia areata patients provided lesional scalp punch biopsies and peripheral blood, both collected for the study. This entry belongs to a study of CD8+ T cells in alopecia areata. Study-wide context: Disease severity was quantified as SALT score of affected scalp area.

V was cut by 7 bases and J by 0 bases, with 10 bases left in between. Germline values: CDR1 MGHDK, CDR2 SYGVNS. The CDR3 sequence is 13 residues long. Study outcomes and limitations: Numerous clones, expanded in lesions, remained in scalp and blood during tofacitinib.

RNA extraction and reverse transcription yielded cDNA as sequencing template. Some clones are missing from TCRdb's copy, which holds only in-frame ones; the method was immunoSEQ multiplex PCR. The sample lists 110,000 or so clones, 58% occurring once. The sequence was collected from a human donor with alopecia areata. Specimen: CD8+ T cells sorted from blood, collected at week 4, from a patient treated with tofacitinib. V is TRBV25-1 and J is TRBJ2-7; D possibly corresponds to TRBD2 (6 bases). CDR3 in amino acids: CASMGLPSYEQYF. DNA of the CDR3: TGTGCCAGCATGGGACTTCCCTCCTACGAGCAGTACTTC.